This TCR beta chain was recorded in a study of blood T cell repertoires in COVID-19. Background on the study: Acute-phase and convalescent COVID-19 samples originated in the United States, Italy and Spain. In each case, the material was cDNA or gDNA derived from T cells, B-cell-depleted T cells, or PBMCs.

Original methodology: Amplification of reference gene primers was used by the study to estimate nucleated cell counts. Sequencing used immunoSEQ multiplex PCR; TCRdb keeps in-frame clones, though not all of them. V and J calls and clone size are those listed in that table; D and trimming were worked out from the DNA. The sample lists about 20,000 clones; 93% were seen once. The CDR3 spans 12 residues. With 6 bases removed from V and 0 bases from J, the gap between germline ends came to 5 bases. Germline V gene data show CDR1 as SEHNR and CDR2 as FQNEAQ (reference sequence). What was sequenced was peripheral blood. The origin of this receptor is a woman between 45 and 60 years old with active COVID-19. The rearrangement joins TRBV7-9 to TRBJ2-5, with D unclear. CDR3 loop: CASRADQETQYF. The CDR3 DNA sequence: TGTGCCAGCAGGGCGGACCAAGAGACCCAGTACTTC.